The T cell receptor (beta chain) under discussion was sequenced for a study of early T cells in non-severe SARS-CoV-2 infection. Study observations and caveats: In VDJdb matching, anti-spike CD8 responses were favored while private and CD4 specificities went missing.

Germline CDR1 SGDLS, CDR2 YYNGEE. Trimming shortened V by 1 base and J by 4 bases, and 17 bases separated the two germline ends. This CDR3 has 16 residues. MiXCR was run by TCRdb on the 5' RACE reads, yielding one entry per CDR3 protein. Of around 58,000 distinct CDR3 sequences listed, over 4.5% were seen once; the top ten hold 4% to 5%. There are many counts of this clonotype. The antigen is undetermined. Sequenced material: whole blood. The genes are TRBV9 and TRBJ1-1; D is ambiguous. This sequence originates from an adult who was a healthcare worker with PCR-confirmed SARS-CoV-2 infection or an uninfected control (not recorded which). CDR3 nucleotides: TGTGCCAGCAGCGTACGAGAGACGGGCACCCGCACTGAAGCTTTCTTT. Its protein is CASSVRETGTRTEAFF.